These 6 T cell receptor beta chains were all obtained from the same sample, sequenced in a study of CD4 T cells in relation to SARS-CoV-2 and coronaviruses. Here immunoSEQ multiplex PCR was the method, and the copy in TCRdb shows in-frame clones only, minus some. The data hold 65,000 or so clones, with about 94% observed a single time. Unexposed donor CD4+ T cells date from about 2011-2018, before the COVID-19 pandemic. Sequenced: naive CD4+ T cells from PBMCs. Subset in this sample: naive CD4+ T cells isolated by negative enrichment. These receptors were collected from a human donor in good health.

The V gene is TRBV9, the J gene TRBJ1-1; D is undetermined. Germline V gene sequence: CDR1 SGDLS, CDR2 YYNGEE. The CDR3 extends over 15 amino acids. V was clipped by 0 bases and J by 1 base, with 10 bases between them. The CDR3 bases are TGTGCCAGCAGCGTAGGTCTCACACCGAACACTGAAGCTTTCTTT. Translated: CASSVGLTPNTEAFF.

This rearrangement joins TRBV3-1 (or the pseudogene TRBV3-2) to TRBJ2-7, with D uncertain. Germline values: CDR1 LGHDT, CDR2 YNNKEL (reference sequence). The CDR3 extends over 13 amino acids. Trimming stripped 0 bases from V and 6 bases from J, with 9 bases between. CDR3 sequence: CASSQESTGEQYF. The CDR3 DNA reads TGTGCCAGCAGCCAAGAGAGTACGGGCGAGCAGTACTTC.

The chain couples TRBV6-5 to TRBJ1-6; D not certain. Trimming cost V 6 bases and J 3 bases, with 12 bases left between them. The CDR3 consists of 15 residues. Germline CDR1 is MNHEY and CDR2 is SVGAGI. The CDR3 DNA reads TGTGCCAGCAGCCCGGGTGAAGGCTATAATTCACCCCTCCACTTT. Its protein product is CASSPGEGYNSPLHF.

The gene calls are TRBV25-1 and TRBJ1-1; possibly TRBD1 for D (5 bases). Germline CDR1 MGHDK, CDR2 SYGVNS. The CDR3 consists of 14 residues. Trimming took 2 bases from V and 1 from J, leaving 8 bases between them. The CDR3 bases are TGTGCCAGCAGTGAAATGGGGCGGAACACTGAAGCTTTCTTT. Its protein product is CASSEMGRNTEAFF. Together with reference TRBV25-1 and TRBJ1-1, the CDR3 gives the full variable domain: EADIYQTPRYLVIGTGKKITLECSQTMGHDKMYWYQQDPGMELHLIHYSYGVNSTEKGDLSSESTVSRIRTEHFPLTLESARPSHTSQYLCASSEMGRNTEAFFGQGTRLTVV.

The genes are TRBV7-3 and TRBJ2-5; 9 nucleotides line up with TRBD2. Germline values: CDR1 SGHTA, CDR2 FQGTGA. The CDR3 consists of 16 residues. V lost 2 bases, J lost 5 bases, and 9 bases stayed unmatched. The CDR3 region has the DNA TGTGCCAGCAGCTTATATGGGCGGGAGGGCAGGGAGACCCAGTACTTC. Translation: CASSLYGREGRETQYF.

The CDR3, as DNA: TGCGCCAGCAGATCCACGGGGGATTCCAATGAGCAGTTCTTC. This codes for CASRSTGDSNEQFF. The chain uses TRBV10-1 and TRBJ2-1; a weak D match, TRBD2 (6 bases). The V and J ends lost 6 bases and 6 bases respectively, with 15 bases between them. Germline-derived CDR1 and CDR2 are WNHNN and SYGVQD (reference sequence). The CDR3 has 14 residues.